These 19 T cell receptor beta chains came from one sample sequenced in a study of graft-versus-host responses after intestinal transplantation. These TCRs' antigens remain unknown. Generated by immunoSEQ multiplex PCR, the TCRdb table keeps only in-frame clones and is missing some. The sample includes fewer than 120,000 clones, just over 90% of them seen just once. Source: unstimulated CD8+ T cells sorted from spleen or lymph node cells, taken before intestinal transplant. All receptors come from a human donor who received an intestinal transplant.

CDR3 protein: CASSFSRATEAFF. The DNA for the CDR3 is TGTGCCAGCAGTTTTTCCAGGGCCACTGAAGCTTTCTTT. This chain connects TRBV28 to TRBJ1-1; the D gene is possibly TRBD1 (5 bases). With 3 bases removed from V and 4 bases from J, the gap between germline ends came to 9 bases. Looked up from germline, CDR1 is MDHEN and CDR2 is SYDVKM. The CDR3 is 13 amino acids.

The rearrangement links TRBV6-5 to TRBJ2-1; tentatively, D is TRBD1 or TRBD2 (5 bases each). V lost 8 bases, J lost 7 bases, and 12 bases lay in between. CDR1 is MNHEY, CDR2 SVGAGI, per germline. There are 12 residues in the CDR3. The CDR3 sequence is CASALGPNEQFF. The DNA for the CDR3 is TGTGCCAGCGCTCTGGGACCTAATGAGCAGTTCTTC.

The chain couples TRBV9 to TRBJ2-7, with D possibly matching TRBD2 (7 bases). This CDR3 region has 15 residues. The V gene's germline CDR1 is SGDLS and CDR2 YYNGEE. With 0 bases removed from V and 5 bases from J, the gap between germline ends came to 15 bases. The CDR3: CASSVGKGGGNEQYF. Written as DNA, the CDR3 is TGTGCCAGCAGCGTAGGGAAGGGAGGGGGGAACGAGCAGTACTTC.

The chain couples TRBV7-6 to TRBJ2-2; tentative D call: TRBD1 (5 bases). Germline-derived CDR1 and CDR2 are SGHVS and FNYEAQ. The V end was cut by 3 bases, the J end by 5 bases, with 13 bases between. This CDR3 contains 15 residues. In DNA, the CDR3 is TGTGCCAGCAGCTTTGGGGCAGGGTCGACCGGGGAGCTGTTTTTT. Residues: CASSFGAGSTGELFF.

The chain couples TRBV5-4 to TRBJ2-3, with 8 nucleotides matching TRBD1. This CDR3 contains 16 residues. The germline gives CDR1 SGHNT, CDR2 YYREEE (reference sequence). Losses at the gene ends were 4 bases for V and 3 bases for J; bases not matched to a gene: 10. This CDR3 is CASSTLGQGVTDTQYF. As DNA, the CDR3 is TGTGCCAGCAGCACCCTCGGACAGGGCGTTACAGATACGCAGTATTTT.

This clone is a singleton in its sample. This chain joins TRBV4-1 and TRBJ2-7; D perhaps matches TRBD2 (6 bases). CDR3 length: 16 residues. Germline V CDR1 and CDR2: MGHRA, YSYEKL. Trimming left V 1 base short and J 5 bases short, with 18 bases between. The DNA of the CDR3 is TGCGCCAGCAGCCAAGTGACTGGCGGCTGGGAGGACGAGCAGTACTTC. Translation gives CASSQVTGGWEDEQYF.

The genes are TRBV27 and TRBJ1-2; D is ambiguous. Germline assignment: CDR1 MNHEY and CDR2 SMNVEV (reference sequence). Trimming shortened V by 5 bases and J by 2 bases, and 12 bases separated the two germline ends. This CDR3 contains 14 residues. Here the CDR3 DNA reads TGTGCCAGCAGTCCCCGGGGAGGGAACTATGGCTACACCTTC. Its protein product is CASSPRGGNYGYTF.

The chain couples TRBV4-2 to TRBJ1-4, with D perhaps TRBD1 (5 bases). Per the germline V gene, CDR1 is LGHNA and CDR2 is YNFKEQ. The ends were cut back, 7 bases at V and 5 bases at J, with 8 bases in the middle. The CDR3 runs 12 residues. The CDR3 DNA reads TGTGCCAGCAATAGGGGCAATGAAAAACTGTTTTTT. Its protein product is CASNRGNEKLFF.

The CDR3 sequence is CASSFDRAIYNEQFF. The CDR3 DNA reads TGTGCCAGCAGTTTCGACAGAGCGATCTACAATGAGCAGTTCTTC. The chain has TRBV27 and TRBJ2-1; perhaps TRBD1 as D (5 bases). V dropped 3 bases and J dropped 3 bases, with 12 bases sitting between them. The V gene's germline CDR1 is MNHEY and CDR2 SMNVEV (reference sequence). This CDR3 has 15 residues.

This chain connects TRBV5-1 to TRBJ1-3; no firm D call. From germline, CDR1 is SGHRS and CDR2 YFSETQ. The ends were cut back, 0 bases at V and 1 base at J, with 5 bases in the middle. The CDR3 loop spans 14 amino acids. In nucleotides, the CDR3 is TGCGCCAGCAGCTTGGGATTATCTGGAAACACCATATATTTT. This codes for CASSLGLSGNTIYF.

V gene TRBV6-6 combines with J gene TRBJ2-7; no clear D. The germline V gene has CDR1 MNHNY and CDR2 SVGAGI (reference sequence). The ends were cut back, 6 bases at V and 0 bases at J, with 12 bases in the middle. The CDR3 extends over 14 amino acids. CDR3 sequence: CASSPRHSSYEQYF. The CDR3 nucleotides read TGTGCCAGCAGCCCGAGGCACAGCTCCTACGAGCAGTACTTC.

The genes are TRBV12-5 and TRBJ1-3; 7 bases fit TRBD1. There are 15 residues in the CDR3. CDR1 and CDR2 (germline): LGHNT, FRNRAP. J lost 1 base, V lost 1 base, and 1 base had no gene match. CDR3 loop: CASGLDRGSGNTIYF. CDR3 sequence (DNA): TGTGCTAGTGGTTTGGACAGGGGTTCTGGAAACACCATATATTTT.

The chain links TRBV4-1 to TRBJ2-2; 16 bases are shared with TRBD2. J lost 5 bases, V lost 3 bases, and 15 bases had no gene match. The CDR3 is 21 residues long. The germline CDR1 and CDR2 sequences are MGHRA and YSYEKL. CDR3 nucleotide sequence: TGCGCCAGCAGCCATCCCGAAACGGGACTAGCGGGAGGGTCATGGACCGGGGAGCTGTTTTTT. Amino acids: CASSHPETGLAGGSWTGELFF.

The chain recombines TRBV6-5 with TRBJ2-7, with a weak D call TRBD1 (5 bases). With 2 bases removed from V and 7 bases from J, the gap between germline ends came to 18 bases. CDR1 is MNHEY, CDR2 SVGAGI, per germline. This CDR3 has 15 amino acids. The CDR3 region is CASSYDSSRVEEQYF. The CDR3 region has the DNA TGTGCCAGCAGTTACGATAGTTCCAGGGTAGAAGAGCAGTACTTC.

This clone was recorded once. The chain joins TRBV4-2 to TRBJ2-3; 11 nucleotides match TRBD2. CDR3 length: 18 amino acids. Losses at the gene ends were 0 bases for V and 0 bases for J; bases not matched to a gene: 5. Germline-derived CDR1 and CDR2 are LGHNA and YNFKEQ. CDR3 nucleotide sequence: TGTGCCAGCAGCCAAGATAGACTAGCGGGACTTAGCACAGATACGCAGTATTTT. Translated, it gives CASSQDRLAGLSTDTQYF.

CDR3 protein: CASSPDRGMSQPQHF. The CDR3 DNA follows: TGTGCCAGCAGTCCCGACAGGGGGATGTCTCAGCCCCAGCATTTT. This chain connects TRBV6-5 to TRBJ1-5, with TRBD1 matching over 9 bases. Germline V gene data show CDR1 as MNHEY and CDR2 as SVGAGI. With V trimmed by 5 bases and J by 6 bases, 8 bases remained unmatched. The CDR3 consists of 15 residues.

The V gene is TRBV19, the J gene TRBJ1-5; the D is unclear. V was trimmed by 5 bases and J by 0 bases, leaving 11 bases between them. This CDR3 spans 15 amino acids. Germline CDR1 LNHDA, CDR2 SQIVND (reference sequence). Here the CDR3 DNA reads TGTGCCAGTAGTTGGGCCACAAATAGCAATCAGCCCCAGCATTTT. This gives the protein CASSWATNSNQPQHF.

The V gene is TRBV15, the J gene TRBJ2-1; tentatively, D is TRBD2 (6 bases). This CDR3 is 14 amino acids long. From germline, CDR1 is LNHNV and CDR2 YYDKDF (reference sequence). V lost 1 base and J 8 bases, leaving 12 bases between the germline ends. The DNA of the CDR3 is TGTGCCACCAGCAGAGTCCGAAGGGAGGATGAGCAGTTCTTC. Residues: CATSRVRREDEQFF. Full variable domain (rest looked up from reference TRBV15 and TRBJ2-1): DAMVIQNPRYQVTQFGKPVTLSCSQTLNHNVMYWYQQKSSQAPKLLFHYYDKDFNNEADTPDNFQSRRPNTSFCFLDIRSPGLGDTAMYLCATSRVRREDEQFFGPGTRLTVL.

The V gene is TRBV19, the J gene TRBJ2-5; D may be TRBD1 (5 bases). The CDR3 sequence is 13 residues long. With 3 bases removed from V and 7 bases from J, the gap between germline ends came to 12 bases. Germline CDR1 reads LNHDA; CDR2 reads SQIVND (reference sequence). CDR3 in DNA: TGTGCCAGTAGTATGGCCCCTCAGGGGACCCAGTACTTC. Protein sequence: CASSMAPQGTQYF. Full variable domain (outside the CDR3, taken from reference TRBV19 and TRBJ2-5): DGGITQSPKYLFRKEGQNVTLSCEQNLNHDAMYWYRQDPGQGLRLIYYSQIVNDFQKGDIAEGYSVSREKKESFPLTVTSAQKNPTAFYLCASSMAPQGTQYFGPGTRLLVL.